These 9 T cell receptor beta chains share one sample of origin, sequenced in a study of blood T cells in healthy people across ages. A sample-barcoded 5' primer and a J-beta primer mix were used in a second PCR of about 7 to 12 cycles. One entry per CDR3 protein results from TCRdb running MiXCR on the 5' RACE reads. The repertoire holds hundreds of thousands of distinct CDR3 sequences, with under 25% as singletons. Sequencing was carried out using blood. The receptors shown here come from an older man in good health.

This clonotype has only a few counts. Its ends do not fully match the called genes, so a read error is possible. CDR3 DNA sequence: TGCGGCGTTAGCCCAGAGACCCACTACTTC. Its translation: CGVSPETHYF. The chain combines TRBV29-1 with TRBJ2-5, with D hard to call. The CDR3 spans 10 residues. Per germline, CDR1 SQVTM and CDR2 ANQGSEA.

This chain joins TRBV20-1 and TRBJ2-4, with D possibly matching TRBD1 (5 bases). V shed 0 bases and J shed 9 bases, with 12 bases lying between them. The CDR3 consists of 13 residues. Germline values: CDR1 DFQATT, CDR2 SNEGSKA (reference sequence). The DNA for the CDR3 is TGCAGTGCTAGAGATGGAAGGGGCGCCATTCAGTACTTC. It codes for CSARDGRGAIQYF.

This clonotype was detected only a few times. An end of the junction does not agree with germline; a read error may underlie this. The CDR3 reads CASSERSIPTDTRYF. The CDR3 DNA reads as TGTGCCAGCAGTGAGCGGTCGATACCCACAGATACGCGGTACTTT. V gene TRBV6-4 combines with J gene TRBJ2-3; D is ambiguous. This CDR3 comprises 15 residues. The V gene's germline CDR1 is MRHNA and CDR2 SNTAGT.

The rearrangement uses TRBV6-5 and TRBJ2-1, with 9 bases aligning to TRBD2. V shed 7 bases and J 9 bases; nucleotides not matched to a gene: 10. Germline V gene lookup returns CDR1 MNHEY and CDR2 SVGAGI. The CDR3 extends over 14 amino acids. CDR3 sequence (DNA): TGTGCCAGCATCCCGGCGGGAGGGCCTGGTGAGCAGTTCTTC. Encoded protein: CASIPAGGPGEQFF.

A few counts support this clonotype. The gene calls are TRBV6-5 and TRBJ2-1, with TRBD2 matching 8 bases. Germline-derived CDR1 and CDR2 are MNHEY and SVGAGI. After removal of 6 bases from V and 2 bases from J, the junction contained 9 bases not matched to a gene. CDR3 size: 16 residues. CDR3 DNA sequence: TGTGCCAGCAGCATCAGCGGGAGTAAGCCCTACAATGAGCAGTTCTTC. This codes for CASSISGSKPYNEQFF.

This sequence joins TRBV28 and TRBJ1-2; no clear D gene. Trimming stripped 2 bases from V and 5 bases from J, with 12 bases between. The CDR3 runs 14 residues. Germline CDR1 reads MDHEN; CDR2 reads SYDVKM. CDR3 sequence: CASSLRPPGYGYTF. The CDR3 DNA reads as TGTGCCAGCAGTTTACGCCCCCCGGGGTATGGCTACACCTTC.

The genes are TRBV19 and TRBJ2-1; D is possibly TRBD2 (6 bases). CDR1 LNHDA and CDR2 SQIVND come from the germline V gene (reference sequence). The CDR3 contains 14 residues. V shed 8 bases and J shed 0 bases, with 11 bases lying between them. CDR3 region: CASAAGYSYNEQFF. CDR3 in DNA: TGTGCCAGTGCAGCGGGTTACTCCTACAATGAGCAGTTCTTC. The variable domain in full, completed from reference TRBV19 and TRBJ2-1, reads DGGITQSPKYLFRKEGQNVTLSCEQNLNHDAMYWYRQDPGQGLRLIYYSQIVNDFQKGDIAEGYSVSREKKESFPLTVTSAQKNPTAFYLCASAAGYSYNEQFFGPGTRLTVL.

This clonotype turned up a few times. V is TRBV10-2 and J is TRBJ2-1; D is ambiguous. The V end lost 3 bases, the J end lost 8 bases, and 11 bases lay between the germline ends. The CDR3 spans 13 residues. Per germline, CDR1 WSHSY and CDR2 SAAADI. The CDR3 DNA follows: TGCGCCAGCAGTGATCGGCCTCAGGATGAGCAGTTCTTC. This sequence encodes CASSDRPQDEQFF.

This clonotype was recorded many times. V gene TRBV28 combines with J gene TRBJ1-2; D remains ambiguous. This CDR3 comprises 13 residues. The V and J ends lost 3 bases and 3 bases respectively, with 8 bases between them. Germline CDR1 is MDHEN and CDR2 is SYDVKM. CDR3 sequence: CASSLEGYYGYTF. In DNA, the CDR3 is TGTGCCAGCAGTTTGGAAGGGTACTATGGCTACACCTTC.